What follows are 6 T cell receptor beta chains derived from one specimen sequenced in a study of PD-L1 blockade in urothelial cancer. Data came from immunoSEQ multiplex PCR; TCRdb stores just in-frame clones and leaves some out. The sample holds around 46,000 clones, around nine tenths seen once. Time point noted: peripheral blood 6 weeks after treatment start. The sequencing here drew on PBMCs, taken around atezolizumab (anti-PD-L1) treatment. These receptors were obtained from a man aged 55 to 70 with urothelial cancer.

The chain employs TRBV5-4 and TRBJ1-2, with TRBD1 matching 8 bases. Germline assignment: CDR1 SGHNT and CDR2 YYREEE (reference sequence). The CDR3 length is 14 residues. The trim removed 7 bases at V and 4 bases at J, leaving 9 bases unmatched. The CDR3 is CASGPGQEIYGYTF. CDR3 DNA: TGTGCCAGCGGTCCGGGACAGGAGATCTATGGCTACACCTTC.

The genes are TRBV6-6 and TRBJ1-4; a possible D gene is TRBD1 (6 bases). Germline V gene lookup returns CDR1 MNHNY and CDR2 SVGAGI (reference sequence). The CDR3 is made up of 16 amino acids. The V gene lost 5 bases and the J gene lost 1 base, with 14 bases spanning the gap. This CDR3 is CASSRDTWETNEKLFF. DNA of the CDR3: TGTGCCAGCAGTAGGGACACCTGGGAAACTAATGAAAAACTGTTTTTT.

This chain links TRBV4-1 with TRBJ1-2; 7 nucleotides match TRBD1. This CDR3 region has 15 residues. V shed 7 bases and J 1 base; nucleotides not matched to a gene: 9. Per germline, CDR1 MGHRA and CDR2 YSYEKL. The CDR3 here is CASTETGALNYGYTF. CDR3 DNA: TGCGCCAGCACCGAAACAGGGGCCCTTAACTATGGCTACACCTTC.

The rearrangement links TRBV7-9 to TRBJ2-2, with TRBD2 as a possible D gene (6 bases). The CDR3 runs 16 residues. Trimming left V 2 bases short and J 6 bases short, with 16 bases between. In germline, CDR1 is SEHNR, CDR2 FQNEAQ (reference sequence). The DNA for the CDR3 is TGTGCCAGCAGCTTATTAACTGTAGCGGCGGCCGGGGAGCTGTTTTTT. Translated: CASSLLTVAAAGELFF. The full variable domain, completed using reference TRBV7-9 and TRBJ2-2, is DTGVSQNPRHKITKRGQNVTFRCDPISEHNRLYWYRQTLGQGPEFLTYFQNEAQLEKSRLLSDRFSAERPKGSFSTLEIQRTEQGDSAMYLCASSLLTVAAAGELFFGEGSRLTVL.

Concerning this clone itself: The germline gene is not matched at one end of the junction; a read error may be the cause. The chain links TRBV7-9 to TRBJ2-7; 16 bases align to TRBD2. CDR3 length: 13 residues. Per the germline V gene, CDR1 is SEHNR and CDR2 is FQNEAQ (reference sequence). CDR3: CASSRPGLAGGSF. The CDR3 nucleotides read TGTGCCAGCAGCCGTCCGGGACTAGCGGGAGGGTCATTC.

The chain employs TRBV4-1 and TRBJ2-7; TRBD1 aligns across 11 bases. With V trimmed by 2 bases and J by 3 bases, 3 bases remained unmatched. This CDR3 has 15 residues. Germline CDR1 and CDR2: MGHRA and YSYEKL. For the CDR3, the DNA is TGCGCCAGCAGCCAAACCGGGACAGGGGGCTACGAGCAGTACTTC. Translated, it gives CASSQTGTGGYEQYF.